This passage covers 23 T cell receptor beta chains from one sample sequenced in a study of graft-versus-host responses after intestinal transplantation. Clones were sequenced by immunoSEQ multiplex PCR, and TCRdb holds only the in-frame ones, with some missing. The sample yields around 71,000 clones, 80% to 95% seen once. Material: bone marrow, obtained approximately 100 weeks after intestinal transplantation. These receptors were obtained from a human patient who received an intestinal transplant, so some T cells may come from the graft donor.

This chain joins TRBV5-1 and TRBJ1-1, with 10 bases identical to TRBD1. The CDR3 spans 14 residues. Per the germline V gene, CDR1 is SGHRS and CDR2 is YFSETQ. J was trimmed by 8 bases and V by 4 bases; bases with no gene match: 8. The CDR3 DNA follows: TGCGCCAGCAGCCCACCGGGACAGGGGTCAGAAGCTTTCTTT. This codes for CASSPPGQGSEAFF.

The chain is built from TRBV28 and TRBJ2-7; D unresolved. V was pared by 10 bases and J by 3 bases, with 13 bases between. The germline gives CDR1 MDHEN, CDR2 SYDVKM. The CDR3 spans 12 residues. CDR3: CATFKLGYEQYF. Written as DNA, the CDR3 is TGTGCCACGTTTAAGTTAGGCTACGAGCAGTACTTC.

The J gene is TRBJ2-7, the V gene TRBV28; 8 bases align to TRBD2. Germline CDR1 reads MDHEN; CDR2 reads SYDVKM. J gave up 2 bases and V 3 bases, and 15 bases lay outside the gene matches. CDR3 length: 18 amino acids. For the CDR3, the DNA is TGTGCCAGCAGTTTTATAGCAGCGGGAGACCCAGAAGCCTACGAGCAGTACTTC. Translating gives CASSFIAAGDPEAYEQYF.

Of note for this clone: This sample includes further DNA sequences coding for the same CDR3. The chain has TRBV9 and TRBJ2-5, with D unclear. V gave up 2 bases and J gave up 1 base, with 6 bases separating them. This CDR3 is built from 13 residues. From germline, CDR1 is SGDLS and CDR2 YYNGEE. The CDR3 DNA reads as TGTGCCAGCAGCGTGGATCTCCAAGAGACCCAGTACTTC. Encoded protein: CASSVDLQETQYF.

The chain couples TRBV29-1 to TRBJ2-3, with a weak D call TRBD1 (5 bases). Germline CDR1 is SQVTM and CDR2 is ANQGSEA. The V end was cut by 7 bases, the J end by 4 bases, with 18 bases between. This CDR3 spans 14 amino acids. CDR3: CSGGQQLGPDTQYF. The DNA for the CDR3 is TGCAGCGGTGGGCAGCAACTGGGGCCAGATACGCAGTATTTT.

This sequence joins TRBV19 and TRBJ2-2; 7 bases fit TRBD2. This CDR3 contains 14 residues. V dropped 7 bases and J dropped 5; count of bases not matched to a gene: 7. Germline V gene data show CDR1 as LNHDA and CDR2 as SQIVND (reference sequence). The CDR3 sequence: CASNWGGATGELFF. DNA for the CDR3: TGTGCCAGTAATTGGGGAGGGGCGACCGGGGAGCTGTTTTTT.

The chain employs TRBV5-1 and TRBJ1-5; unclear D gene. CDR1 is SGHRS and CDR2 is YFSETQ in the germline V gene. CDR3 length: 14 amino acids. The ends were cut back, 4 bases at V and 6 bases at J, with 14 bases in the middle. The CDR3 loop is CASSENAGGQPQHF. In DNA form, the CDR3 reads TGCGCCAGCAGCGAAAACGCAGGAGGTCAGCCCCAGCATTTT. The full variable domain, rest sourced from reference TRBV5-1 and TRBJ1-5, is KAGVTQTPRYLIKTRGQQVTLSCSPISGHRSVSWYQQTPGQGLQFLFEYFSETQRNKGNFPGRFSGRQFSNSRSEMNVSTLELGDSALYLCASSENAGGQPQHFGDGTRLSIL.

As DNA, the CDR3 is TGTGCCAGCAGCGTAGCCCTCAAGGCCTACGAGCAGTACTTC. It is translated as CASSVALKAYEQYF. V usage is TRBV5-3 and J usage is TRBJ2-7; no firm D call. TRBV5-3 is filed as an ORF, its function uncertain. CDR3 length equals 14 residues. Trimming removed 8 bases from V and 2 bases from J, with 17 bases in between.

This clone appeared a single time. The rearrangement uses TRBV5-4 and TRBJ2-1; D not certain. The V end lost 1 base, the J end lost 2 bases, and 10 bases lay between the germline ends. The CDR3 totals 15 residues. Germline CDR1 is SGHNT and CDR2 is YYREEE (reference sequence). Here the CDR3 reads CASSLNSGPYNEQFF. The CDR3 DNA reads TGTGCCAGCAGCTTGAATTCCGGACCCTACAATGAGCAGTTCTTC.

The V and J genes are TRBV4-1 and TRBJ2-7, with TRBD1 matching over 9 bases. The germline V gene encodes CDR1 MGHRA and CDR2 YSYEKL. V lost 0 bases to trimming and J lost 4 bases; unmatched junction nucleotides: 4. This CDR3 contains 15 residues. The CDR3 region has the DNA TGCGCCAGCAGCCAAGAGGGGACAGGGATTTACGAGCAGTACTTC. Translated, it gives CASSQEGTGIYEQYF.

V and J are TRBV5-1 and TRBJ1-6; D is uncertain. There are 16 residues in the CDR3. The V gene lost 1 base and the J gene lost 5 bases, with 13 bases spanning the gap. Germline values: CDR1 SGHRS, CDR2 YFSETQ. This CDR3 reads CASSLSYLEHNSPLHF. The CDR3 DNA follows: TGCGCCAGCAGCTTGTCTTACCTAGAACATAATTCACCCCTCCACTTT.

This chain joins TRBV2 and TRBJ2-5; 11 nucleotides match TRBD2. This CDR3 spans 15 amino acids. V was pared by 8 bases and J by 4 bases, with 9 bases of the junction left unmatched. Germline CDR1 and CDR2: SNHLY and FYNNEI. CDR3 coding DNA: TGTGCCAGCTTAGCGGGAGGGCCGAGGGTAGAGACCCAGTACTTC. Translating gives CASLAGGPRVETQYF.

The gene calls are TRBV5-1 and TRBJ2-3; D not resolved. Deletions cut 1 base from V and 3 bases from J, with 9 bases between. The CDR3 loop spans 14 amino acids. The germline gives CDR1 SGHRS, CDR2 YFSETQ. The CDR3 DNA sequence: TGCGCCAGCAGCTTGTTAGTCCCGACAGATACGCAGTATTTT. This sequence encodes CASSLLVPTDTQYF.

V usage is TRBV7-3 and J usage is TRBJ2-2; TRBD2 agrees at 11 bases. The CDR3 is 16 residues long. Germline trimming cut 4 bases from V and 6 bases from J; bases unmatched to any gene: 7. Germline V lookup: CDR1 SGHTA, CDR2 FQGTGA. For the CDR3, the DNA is TGTGCCAGCAGCTCTGGGACTAGCGGTGAAGCCGGGGAGCTGTTTTTT. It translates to CASSSGTSGEAGELFF. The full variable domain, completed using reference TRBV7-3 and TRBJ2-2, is GAGVSQTPSNKVTEKGKYVELRCDPISGHTALYWYRQSLGQGPEFLIYFQGTGAADDSGLPNDRFFAVRPEGSVSTLKIQRTERGDSAVYLCASSSGTSGEAGELFFGEGSRLTVL.

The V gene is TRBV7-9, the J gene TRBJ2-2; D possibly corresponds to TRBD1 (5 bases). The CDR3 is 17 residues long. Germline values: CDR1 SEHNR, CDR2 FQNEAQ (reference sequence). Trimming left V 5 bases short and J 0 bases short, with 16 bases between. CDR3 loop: CASSPLWGGPNTGELFF. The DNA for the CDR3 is TGTGCCAGCAGCCCCCTCTGGGGCGGCCCGAACACCGGGGAGCTGTTTTTT.

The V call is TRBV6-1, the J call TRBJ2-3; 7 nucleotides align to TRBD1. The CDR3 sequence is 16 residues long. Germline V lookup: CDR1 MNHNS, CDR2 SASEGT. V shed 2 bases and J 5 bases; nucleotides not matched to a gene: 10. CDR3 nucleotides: TGTGCCAGCAGTGAATGGGGCAGGGGGTCGGTAGATACGCAGTATTTT. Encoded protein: CASSEWGRGSVDTQYF.

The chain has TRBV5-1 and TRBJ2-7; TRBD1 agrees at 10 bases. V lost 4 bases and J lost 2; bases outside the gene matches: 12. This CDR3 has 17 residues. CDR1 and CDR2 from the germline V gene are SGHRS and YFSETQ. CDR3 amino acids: CASSRTQGQGSPYEQYF. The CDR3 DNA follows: TGCGCCAGCAGCCGCACCCAGGGACAGGGGAGTCCCTACGAGCAGTACTTC.

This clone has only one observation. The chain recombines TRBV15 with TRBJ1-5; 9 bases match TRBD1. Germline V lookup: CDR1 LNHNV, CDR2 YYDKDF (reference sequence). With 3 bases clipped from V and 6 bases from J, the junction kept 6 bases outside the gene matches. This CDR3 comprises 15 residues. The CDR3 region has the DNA TGTGCCACCAGCAGGGACAGGGGTTTAGGTCAGCCCCAGCATTTT. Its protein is CATSRDRGLGQPQHF.

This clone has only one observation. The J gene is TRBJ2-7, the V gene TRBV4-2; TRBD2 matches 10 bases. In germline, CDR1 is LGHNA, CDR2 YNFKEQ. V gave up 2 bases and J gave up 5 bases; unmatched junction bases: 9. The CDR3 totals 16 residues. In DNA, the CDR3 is TGTGCCAGCAGCCAAATTAGCGGGGGGCCTTTGCACGAGCAGTACTTC. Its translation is CASSQISGGPLHEQYF.

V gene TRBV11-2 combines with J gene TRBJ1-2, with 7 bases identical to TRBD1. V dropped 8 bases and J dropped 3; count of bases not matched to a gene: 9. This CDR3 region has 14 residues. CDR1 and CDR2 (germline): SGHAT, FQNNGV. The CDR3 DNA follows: TGTGCCAGCGGATCGTGGACAGGAGACTATGGCTACACCTTC. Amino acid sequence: CASGSWTGDYGYTF.

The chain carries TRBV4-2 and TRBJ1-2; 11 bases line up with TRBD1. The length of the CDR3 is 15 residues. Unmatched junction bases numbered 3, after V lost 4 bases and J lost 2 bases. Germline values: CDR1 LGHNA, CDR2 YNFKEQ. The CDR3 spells CASSPRTGGNYGYTF. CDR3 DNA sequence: TGTGCCAGCAGCCCTCGGACAGGGGGCAACTATGGCTACACCTTC.

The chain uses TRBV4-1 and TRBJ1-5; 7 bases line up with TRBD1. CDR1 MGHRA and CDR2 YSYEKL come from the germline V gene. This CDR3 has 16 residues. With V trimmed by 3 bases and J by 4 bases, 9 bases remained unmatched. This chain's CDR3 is CASSHPPAGGNQPQHF. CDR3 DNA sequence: TGCGCCAGCAGCCACCCCCCGGCAGGGGGAAATCAGCCCCAGCATTTT.

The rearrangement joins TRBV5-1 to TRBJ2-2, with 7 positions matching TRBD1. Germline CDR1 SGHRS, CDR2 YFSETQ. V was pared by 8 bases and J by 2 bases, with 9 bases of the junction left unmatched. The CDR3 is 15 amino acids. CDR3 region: CASMEGGANTGELFF. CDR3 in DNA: TGCGCCAGTATGGAAGGGGGCGCCAACACCGGGGAGCTGTTTTTT.